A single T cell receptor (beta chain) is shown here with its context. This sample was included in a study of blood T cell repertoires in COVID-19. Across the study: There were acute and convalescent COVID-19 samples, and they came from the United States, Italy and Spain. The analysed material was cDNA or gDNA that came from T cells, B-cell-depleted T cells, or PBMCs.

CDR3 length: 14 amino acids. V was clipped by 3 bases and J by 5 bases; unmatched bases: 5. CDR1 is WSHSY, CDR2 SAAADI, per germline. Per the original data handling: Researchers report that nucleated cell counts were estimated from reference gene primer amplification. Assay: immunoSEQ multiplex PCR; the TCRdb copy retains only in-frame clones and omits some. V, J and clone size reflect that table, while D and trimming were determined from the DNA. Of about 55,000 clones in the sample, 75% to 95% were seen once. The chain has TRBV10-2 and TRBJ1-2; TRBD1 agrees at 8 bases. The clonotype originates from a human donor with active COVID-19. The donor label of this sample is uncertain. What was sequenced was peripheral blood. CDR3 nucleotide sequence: TGCGCCAGCAGTGACAGGGGGCAGATATATGGCTACACCTTC. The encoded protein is CASSDRGQIYGYTF.